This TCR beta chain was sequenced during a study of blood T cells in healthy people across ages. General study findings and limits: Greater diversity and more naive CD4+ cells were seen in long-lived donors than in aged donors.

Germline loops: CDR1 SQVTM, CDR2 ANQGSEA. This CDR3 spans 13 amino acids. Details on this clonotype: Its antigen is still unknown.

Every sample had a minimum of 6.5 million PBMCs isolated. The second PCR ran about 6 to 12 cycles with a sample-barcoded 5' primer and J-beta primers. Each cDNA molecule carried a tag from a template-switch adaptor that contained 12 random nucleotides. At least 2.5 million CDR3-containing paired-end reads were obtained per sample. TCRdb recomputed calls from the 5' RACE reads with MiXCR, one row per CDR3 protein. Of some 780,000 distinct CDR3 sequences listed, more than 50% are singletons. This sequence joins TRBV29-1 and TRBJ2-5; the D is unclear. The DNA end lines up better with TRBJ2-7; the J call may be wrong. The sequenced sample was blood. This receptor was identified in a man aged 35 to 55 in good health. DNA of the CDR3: TGCAGCGTCCGTACCCTGAACTCCTACGAGCAGTACTTC. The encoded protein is CSVRTLNSYEQYF.